This T cell receptor (beta chain) was identified in a study of blood T cell repertoires in COVID-19. Turning to the study itself: Sites across the United States, Italy and Spain contributed samples from acute and convalescent COVID-19.

Here immunoSEQ multiplex PCR was the method, and the copy in TCRdb shows in-frame clones only, minus some. The table shows more than 85,000 clones, with roughly 80% occurring only once. Germline V gene sequence: CDR1 SGHDN, CDR2 FVKESK. V was pared by 4 bases and J by 1 base, with 1 base of the junction left unmatched. This CDR3 has 16 amino acids. V usage is TRBV14 and J usage is TRBJ2-3; 14 positions agree with TRBD2. The sample taken for sequencing was peripheral blood. The source of this sequence is a woman in her seventies with acute or convalescent COVID-19. The CDR3 region is CASSLGLAGGTDTQYF. CDR3 DNA: TGTGCCAGCAGCCTGGGACTAGCGGGGGGCACAGATACGCAGTATTTT.